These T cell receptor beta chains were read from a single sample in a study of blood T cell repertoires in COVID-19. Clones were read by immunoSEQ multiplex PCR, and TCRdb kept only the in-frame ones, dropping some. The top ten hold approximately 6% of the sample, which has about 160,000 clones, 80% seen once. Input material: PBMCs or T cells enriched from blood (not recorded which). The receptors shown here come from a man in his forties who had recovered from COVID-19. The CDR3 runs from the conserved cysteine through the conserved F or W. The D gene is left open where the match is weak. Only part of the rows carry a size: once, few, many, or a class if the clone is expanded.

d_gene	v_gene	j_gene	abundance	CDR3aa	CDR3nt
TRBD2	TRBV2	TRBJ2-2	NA	CATTRTGGMNTGELFF	TGTGCCACCACTCGGACGGGGGGGATGAACACCGGGGAGCTGTTTTTT
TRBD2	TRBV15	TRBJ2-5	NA	CATSRARGGLETQYF	TGTGCCACCAGCAGGGCACGGGGGGGCCTAGAGACCCAGTACTTC
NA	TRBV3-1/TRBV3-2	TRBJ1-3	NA	CASGKAGAGNTIYF	TGTGCCAGCGGAAAGGCAGGTGCCGGAAACACCATATATTTT
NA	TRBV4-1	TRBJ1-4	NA	CASSPIPGKNEKLFF	TGCGCCAGCAGCCCGATCCCCGGGAAAAATGAAAAACTGTTTTTT
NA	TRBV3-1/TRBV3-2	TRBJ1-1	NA	CASSQVGGDTEAFF	TGTGCCAGCAGTCAAGTCGGGGGGGACACTGAAGCTTTCTTT
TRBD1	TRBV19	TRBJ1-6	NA	CASNAGTALTPLHF	TGTGCCAGTAATGCCGGGACAGCATTAACACCCCTCCACTTT
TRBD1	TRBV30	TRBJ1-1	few	CAWRGKNTGGNTEAFF	TGTGCCTGGAGAGGAAAAAATACAGGGGGGAACACTGAAGCTTTCTTT
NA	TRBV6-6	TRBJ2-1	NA	CASSVRGGEQFF	TGTGCCAGCAGCGTAAGGGGAGGTGAGCAGTTCTTC
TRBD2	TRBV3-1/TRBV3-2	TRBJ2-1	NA	CASSQGTSRSDEQFF	TGTGCCAGCAGCCAGGGGACTAGCAGGAGCGATGAGCAGTTCTTC
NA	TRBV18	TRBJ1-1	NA	CASSPRDTGRENTEAFF	TGTGCCAGCTCACCGCGAGATACAGGGAGGGAAAACACTGAAGCTTTCTTT
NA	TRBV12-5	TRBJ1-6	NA	CASGPSAGGNSPLHF	TGTGCTAGTGGTCCCTCCGCCGGGGGGAATTCACCCCTCCACTTT
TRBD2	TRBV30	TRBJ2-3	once	CAWSHSRLAGNTDTQYF	TGTGCCTGGAGTCACTCAAGACTAGCGGGGAATACAGATACGCAGTATTTT
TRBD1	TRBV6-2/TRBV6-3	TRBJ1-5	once	CASSRGQINQPQHF	TGTGCCAGCAGCCGGGGACAGATCAATCAGCCCCAGCATTTT
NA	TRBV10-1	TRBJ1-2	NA	CASSEDRNYGYTF	TGCGCCAGCAGTGAGGACAGGAACTATGGCTACACCTTC
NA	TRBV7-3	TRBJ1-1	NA	CASSQTGQMDTEAFF	TGTGCCAGCAGCCAAACCGGACAGATGGACACTGAAGCTTTCTTT
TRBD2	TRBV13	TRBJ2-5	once	CASTQRGGETQYF	TGTGCCAGCACCCAGCGGGGGGGAGAGACCCAGTACTTC
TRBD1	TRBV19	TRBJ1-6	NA	CASSIQGAENSPLHF	TGTGCCAGTAGTATACAGGGGGCGGAAAATTCACCCCTCCACTTT
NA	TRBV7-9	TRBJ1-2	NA	CASSPPGEDYGYTF	TGTGCCAGCAGCCCCCCGGGGGAGGACTATGGCTACACCTTC
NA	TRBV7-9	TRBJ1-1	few	CASSLVLGDTEAFF	TGTGCCAGCAGCTTAGTCCTCGGGGACACTGAAGCTTTCTTT
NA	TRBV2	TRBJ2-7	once	CASSEGRDRVEQYF	TGTGCCAGCAGTGAGGGTCGCGACCGGGTAGAGCAGTACTTC
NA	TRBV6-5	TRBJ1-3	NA	CASSYSTGGGNTIYF	TGTGCCAGCAGTTATTCTACCGGTGGTGGAAACACCATATATTTT
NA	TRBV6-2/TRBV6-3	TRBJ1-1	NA	CASSYSGGTEAFF	TGTGCCAGCAGTTACTCGGGGGGGACTGAAGCTTTCTTT
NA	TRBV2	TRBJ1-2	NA	CASGGEVGYTF	TGTGCCAGCGGCGGGGAAGTGGGCTACACCTTC
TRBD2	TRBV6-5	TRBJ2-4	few	CASTQRGGRNIQYF	TGTGCCAGCACCCAAAGGGGCGGGAGAAACATTCAGTACTTC
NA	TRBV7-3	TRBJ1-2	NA	CASSLDWAVYGYTF	TGTGCCAGCAGCTTAGATTGGGCAGTCTATGGCTACACCTTC
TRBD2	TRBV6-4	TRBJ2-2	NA	CASSPQPAGGLVNTGELFF	TGTGCCAGCAGTCCCCAGCCAGCGGGGGGGCTGGTGAACACCGGGGAGCTGTTTTTT
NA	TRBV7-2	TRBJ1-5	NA	CASSPRTGNQPQHF	TGTGCCAGCAGCCCGAGGACAGGCAATCAGCCCCAGCATTTT
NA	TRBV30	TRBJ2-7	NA	CAWSVGRGEQYF	TGTGCCTGGAGTGTAGGGAGAGGAGAGCAGTACTTC
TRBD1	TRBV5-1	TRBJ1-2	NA	CASSGTGTGEFSGYTF	TGCGCCAGCAGCGGAACCGGGACAGGCGAATTTAGTGGCTACACCTTC
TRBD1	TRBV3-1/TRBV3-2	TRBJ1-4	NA	CASSLWTGGFELFF	TGTGCCAGCAGCCTGTGGACAGGGGGATTCGAACTGTTTTTT
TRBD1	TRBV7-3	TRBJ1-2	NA	CASSLQQGSLAWTF	TGTGCCAGCAGCTTACAACAGGGGAGCCTCGCGTGGACCTTC
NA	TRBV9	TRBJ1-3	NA	CASSGGLTSGNTIYF	TGTGCCAGCAGCGGAGGGCTAACCTCTGGAAACACCATATATTTT
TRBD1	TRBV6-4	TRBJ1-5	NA	CASSHWDRVRGNQPQHF	TGTGCCAGCAGCCATTGGGACAGGGTAAGAGGCAATCAGCCCCAGCATTTT
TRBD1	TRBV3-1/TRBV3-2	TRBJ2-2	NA	CASSQEDRGYTGELFF	TGTGCCAGCAGCCAGGAGGACAGGGGTTACACCGGGGAGCTGTTTTTT
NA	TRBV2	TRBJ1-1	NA	CASSEIQGSSTEAFF	TGTGCCAGCAGTGAGATTCAGGGATCGAGCACTGAAGCTTTCTTT
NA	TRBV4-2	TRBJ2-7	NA	CASSQVLRSGRYEQYF	TGTGCCAGCAGCCAAGTTTTAAGGAGCGGTAGGTACGAGCAGTACTTC
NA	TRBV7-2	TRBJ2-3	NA	CASSSGGPNTDTQYF	TGTGCCAGCAGCTCCGGGGGGCCGAACACAGATACGCAGTATTTT
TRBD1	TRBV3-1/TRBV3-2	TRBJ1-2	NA	CASSQQTGAHYGYTF	TGTGCCAGCAGCCAACAGACAGGGGCGCACTATGGCTACACCTTC
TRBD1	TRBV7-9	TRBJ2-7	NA	CASSTAPRGTGLRYEQYF	TGTGCCAGCTCCACGGCCCCCCGAGGGACAGGCCTCAGATACGAGCAGTACTTC
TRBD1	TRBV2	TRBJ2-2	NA	CASSNRGRGELFF	TGTGCCAGCAGCAACAGGGGGCGCGGGGAGCTGTTTTTT
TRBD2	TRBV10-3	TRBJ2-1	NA	CAIKEGGGASYNEQFF	TGTGCCATCAAAGAAGGCGGGGGGGCCTCGTACAATGAGCAGTTCTTC